This T cell receptor (beta chain) originates from a study of T cells in Graves' hyperthyroidism and ophthalmopathy. RNA transcripts gave rise to amplified TCR beta CDR3 regions. Primed by the HTBI set, a first-round RT-PCR was run on the TCR CDR3. TCRdb ran MiXCR on the multiplex PCR reads and lists one entry per CDR3 protein. This repertoire shows more than 600,000 distinct CDR3 sequences, roughly 15% found once; its top ten account for under 9.5%. Clinical symptoms, serum thyroxine and TRAb, thyroid ultrasound and orbital computed tomography together formed the diagnostic basis. Study findings and constraints: Most thyroid clonotypes expanded above 0.001 appeared in blood too.

This CDR3 has 15 amino acids. CDR1 is SGHRS and CDR2 is YFSETQ in the germline V gene. V lost 0 bases, J lost 4 bases, and 13 bases lay in between. On this clonotype: Its target is not known.

The specimen sequenced was blood. The source is a man aged 18 to 29 with Graves' hyperthyroidism. The chain links TRBV5-1 to TRBJ1-2; TRBD1 is a possible D gene (6 bases). The CDR3 protein is CASSLVLGAGYGYTF. The DNA of the CDR3 is TGCGCCAGCAGCTTGGTATTGGGGGCTGGCTATGGCTACACCTTC.